These T cell receptor beta chains were read from a single sample in a study of cytomegalovirus exposure and HLA in healthy donors. TCRdb keeps only in-frame clones here, not all; method: immunoSEQ multiplex PCR. The sample contains about 160,000 clones, about four fifths of which appear only once. Sequencing was performed on PBMCs. The receptors were sampled from a male donor in good health and CMV-seropositive. CDR3s include the opening cysteine and the closing phenylalanine or tryptophan. A D gene is named only where the DNA matches it firmly. Not all rows give a size; the values are once, few, many and, for expanded clones, a class.

j_call,v_call,clone_size,d_call,cdr3_aa,cdr3_nt
TRBJ2-5,TRBV18,NA,TRBD1,CASSGDRQETQYF,TGTGCCAGCTCTGGGGACAGGCAAGAGACCCAGTACTTC
TRBJ1-2,TRBV4-2,NA,NA,CASSQGQGRVGGYTF,TGTGCCAGCAGCCAAGGGCAGGGGCGCGTTGGTGGCTACACCTTC
TRBJ1-2,TRBV7-8,few,NA,CASSFTGSYTF,TGTGCCAGCAGCTTTACAGGGAGCTACACCTTC
TRBJ1-6,TRBV19,once,NA,CASRTDRNSPLHF,TGTGCCAGTAGGACTGATCGTAATTCACCCCTCCACTTT
TRBJ1-6,TRBV2,few,NA,CASSLNSPLHF,TGTGCCAGCAGCCTTAATTCACCCCTCCACTTT
TRBJ1-5,TRBV19,NA,TRBD1,CASRDRDPLSNQPQHF,TGTGCCAGCCGGGACAGGGACCCTCTTAGCAATCAGCCCCAGCATTTT
TRBJ1-2,TRBV5-1,NA,NA,CASSLTPIRGRYGYTF,TGCGCCAGCAGCCTCACTCCGATCAGGGGTCGTTATGGCTACACCTTC
TRBJ2-7,TRBV11-1,NA,NA,CASSRRRTGDQYEQYF,TGTGCCAGCAGCCGGCGCCGGACTGGCGACCAATACGAGCAGTACTTC
TRBJ2-3,TRBV5-1,NA,TRBD1,CATTLDRGVGTDTQYF,TGCGCCACCACCTTGGACAGGGGGGTAGGGACAGATACGCAGTATTTT
TRBJ2-7,TRBV5-1,NA,TRBD1,CASSGRTGVGEQYF,TGCGCCAGCAGCGGGCGGACAGGGGTGGGCGAGCAGTACTTC
TRBJ2-2,TRBV7-2,NA,TRBD2,CASSLGVTSGSTGELFF,TGTGCCAGCAGCTTAGGTGTGACTAGCGGGTCCACCGGGGAGCTGTTTTTT
TRBJ1-2,TRBV18,NA,TRBD1,CASSLPGQGPRDYGYTF,TGTGCCAGCTCACTTCCGGGACAGGGGCCCAGGGACTATGGCTACACCTTC
TRBJ2-3,TRBV5-4,once,NA,CASSLETGYDTQYF,TGTGCCAGCAGCTTGGAGACAGGTTATGATACGCAGTATTTT
TRBJ2-3,TRBV27,once,TRBD2,CATMRGYTDTQYF,TGTGCCACCATGCGGGGGTACACAGATACGCAGTATTTT
TRBJ2-7,TRBV27,NA,NA,CASSLRGEQYF,TGTGCCAGCAGTTTAAGGGGTGAGCAGTACTTC
TRBJ2-3,TRBV7-9,NA,NA,CASSLGLLAGDTQYF,TGTGCCAGCAGCCTAGGTCTTCTAGCCGGGGATACGCAGTATTTT
TRBJ1-2,TRBV9,NA,NA,CASSVAEGDYGYTF,TGTGCCAGCAGCGTAGCTGAAGGGGACTATGGCTACACCTTC
TRBJ1-2,TRBV6-1,NA,NA,CASRPVGNYGYTF,TGTGCCAGCAGACCCGTCGGTAACTATGGCTACACCTTC
TRBJ1-2,TRBV4-3,NA,NA,CASSQDFPGRLMDDGYTF,TGCGCCAGCAGCCAAGATTTCCCAGGGCGACTTATGGATGATGGCTACACCTTC
TRBJ2-3,TRBV9,NA,TRBD2,CASSRRGTPSTDTQYF,TGTGCCAGCAGCCGGCGGGGGACCCCTAGCACAGATACGCAGTATTTT
TRBJ1-1,TRBV4-2,few,NA,CASSQAGQHEAFF,TGTGCCAGCAGCCAAGCCGGACAACATGAAGCTTTCTTT
TRBJ2-1,TRBV7-2,NA,NA,CASSTSGLSYNEQFF,TGTGCCAGCAGTACTAGTGGACTTTCCTACAATGAGCAGTTCTTC
TRBJ2-3,TRBV6-5,NA,TRBD2,CASSSGAGGYTQYF,TGTGCCAGCTCTTCGGGGGCGGGGGGTTATACGCAGTATTTT
TRBJ2-3,TRBV29-1,NA,NA,CSVVRGAGGTQYF,TGCAGCGTTGTTCGGGGGGCCGGAGGTACGCAGTATTTT
TRBJ1-2,TRBV2,once,NA,CASGHYTF,TGTGCCAGCGGGCACTACACCTTC
TRBJ2-2,TRBV29-1,NA,NA,CSVESDIGELFF,TGCAGCGTTGAATCGGACATCGGGGAGCTGTTTTTT
TRBJ1-4,TRBV30,NA,TRBD1,CAGQGQLNEKLFF,TGTGCCGGACAGGGACAATTGAATGAAAAACTGTTTTTT